This T cell receptor (beta chain) originates from a study of beta chain features in type 1 diabetes. At the level of the study: Over all samples combined, some 99,000,000 sorted cells were examined. Study conclusions and caveats: VDJ junctions from type 1 diabetes patients carried fewer insertions and larger deletions. Within each of all four CD4+ subsets, Type 1 diabetes patients had TCRB CDR3s that were moderately but significantly shorter. Here, the possible influence of HLA type (on TCRB rearrangement) remained unresolved.

CDR3 size: 15 residues. Trimming at V came to 2 bases and at J to 6 bases, leaving 5 bases not matched to a gene. Germline CDR1 SGHTA, CDR2 FQGNSA. Points on this clone: Its antigen remains unknown. The identical CDR3 is also encoded by other nucleotide sequences in the sample.

Every isolated RNA sample was fully reverse transcribed, so sequencing captured expressed TCRB transcripts. Sequencing was performed with immunoSEQ multiplex PCR; in TCRdb, only in-frame clones are kept and a portion is missing. The sample includes about 370,000 clones, around a tenth of them seen just once. Sequenced: central memory CD4+ T cells from blood. The sequence was obtained from a man younger than 40 with type 1 diabetes. This chain joins TRBV7-2 and TRBJ2-1, with 9 positions matching TRBD2. The CDR3 DNA reads as TGTGCCAGCAGCTTACCGACTAGCGGAACCAATGAGCAGTTCTTC. Translated, it gives CASSLPTSGTNEQFF.